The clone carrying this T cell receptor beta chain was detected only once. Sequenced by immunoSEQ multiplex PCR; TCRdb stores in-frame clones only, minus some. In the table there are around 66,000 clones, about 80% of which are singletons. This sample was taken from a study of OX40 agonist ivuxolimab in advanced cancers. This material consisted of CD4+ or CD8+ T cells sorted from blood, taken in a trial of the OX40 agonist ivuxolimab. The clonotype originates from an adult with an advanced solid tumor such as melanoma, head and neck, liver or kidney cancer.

The CDR3 protein is CASSVKTANTGELFF. The CDR3 DNA reads TGTGCCAGCAGTGTTAAGACAGCTAACACCGGGGAGCTGTTTTTT. V is TRBV2 and J is TRBJ2-2; possibly TRBD1 for D (5 bases). Trimming took off 4 bases at V and 2 bases at J, with 11 bases between the two ends. The CDR3 runs to 15 residues. CDR1 is SNHLY, CDR2 FYNNEI, per germline.